This TCR beta chain was sequenced for a study of blood T cell repertoires in COVID-19. Overall study context: Samples representing acute and convalescent COVID-19 were sourced from the United States, Italy and Spain.

Profiling relied on immunoSEQ multiplex PCR, and the TCRdb table lists in-frame clones only, not all of them. The sample lists about 200,000 clones, 70% to 90% occurring once. The germline CDR1 and CDR2 sequences are MNHEY and SVGAGI. The CDR3 consists of 12 residues. Trimming removed 8 bases at V and 10 bases at J, with 12 bases between. This rearrangement joins TRBV6-5 to TRBJ1-6; D unresolved. Sequencing input: peripheral blood. The sequence derives from a woman in her fifties or sixties with acute or convalescent COVID-19. Here the CDR3 reads CASLSYWSPLHF. CDR3 in DNA: TGTGCCAGCCTCTCCTACTGGTCACCCCTCCACTTT.